A selection of T cell receptor beta chains follows, all from one sample in a study of OX40 agonist ivuxolimab in advanced cancers. Repertoires were generated with immunoSEQ multiplex PCR, while TCRdb's copy carries only in-frame clones and drops some. The sample lists roughly 70,000 clones, around 90% occurring once. Sequencing used CD4+ or CD8+ T cells sorted from blood, obtained in a trial of the OX40 agonist ivuxolimab. The receptor source for this set is an adult with an advanced solid tumor such as melanoma, head and neck, liver or kidney cancer. Each CDR3 is given with its conserved first and last residue. The order of the fields is J gene, V gene, clone size, CDR3 length, D gene, CDR3 protein, CDR3 DNA. A D gene is named only where the DNA matches it firmly. Expanded clones get a size class; other rows say once, few or many, or leave the size out.

J gene: TRBJ2-1; V gene: TRBV10-3; clone size: .; CDR3 length: 16; D gene: .; CDR3 protein: CAISAGREGTYNEQFF; CDR3 DNA: TGTGCCATCAGTGCCGGGCGGGAAGGTACCTACAATGAGCAGTTCTTC
J gene: TRBJ1-2; V gene: TRBV5-1; clone size: .; CDR3 length: 14; D gene: .; CDR3 protein: CASSLDRPADGYTF; CDR3 DNA: TGCGCCAGCAGCTTGGACAGGCCTGCGGATGGCTACACCTTC
J gene: TRBJ2-1; V gene: TRBV28; clone size: .; CDR3 length: 16; D gene: TRBD2; CDR3 protein: CASSSPTSGSYNEQFF; CDR3 DNA: TGTGCCAGCAGTTCGCCGACTAGCGGTTCCTACAATGAGCAGTTCTTC
J gene: TRBJ1-6; V gene: TRBV6-1; clone size: .; CDR3 length: 15; D gene: .; CDR3 protein: CASSEDSPSDSPLHF; CDR3 DNA: TGTGCCAGCAGTGAAGACAGCCCCTCCGATTCACCCCTCCACTTT
J gene: TRBJ1-2; V gene: TRBV6-1; clone size: .; CDR3 length: 13; D gene: TRBD1; CDR3 protein: CASSEGGQSGYTF; CDR3 DNA: TGTGCCAGCAGTGAAGGGGGACAGAGTGGCTACACCTTC
J gene: TRBJ1-2; V gene: TRBV7-9; clone size: .; CDR3 length: 14; D gene: .; CDR3 protein: CASSGITGNYGYTF; CDR3 DNA: TGTGCCAGCAGCGGGATTACAGGGAACTATGGCTACACCTTC
J gene: TRBJ2-2; V gene: TRBV7-2; clone size: .; CDR3 length: 14; D gene: .; CDR3 protein: CASSLSFEAGELFF; CDR3 DNA: TGTGCCAGCAGCTTATCGTTCGAGGCCGGGGAGCTGTTTTTT
J gene: TRBJ1-2; V gene: TRBV19; clone size: .; CDR3 length: 12; D gene: .; CDR3 protein: CASNDRQDGYTF; CDR3 DNA: TGTGCCAGTAATGACCGCCAGGATGGCTACACCTTC
J gene: TRBJ2-1; V gene: TRBV7-3; clone size: .; CDR3 length: 14; D gene: TRBD2; CDR3 protein: CASSYRTSGTEQFF; CDR3 DNA: TGTGCCAGCAGCTACCGGACTAGCGGGACTGAGCAGTTCTTC
J gene: TRBJ2-3; V gene: TRBV4-3; clone size: .; CDR3 length: 13; D gene: .; CDR3 protein: CASSQGRADTQYF; CDR3 DNA: TGCGCCAGCAGCCAAGGCAGGGCAGATACGCAGTATTTT
J gene: TRBJ2-5; V gene: TRBV14; clone size: .; CDR3 length: 12; D gene: .; CDR3 protein: CASSQTAVEQYF; CDR3 DNA: TGTGCCAGCAGCCAAACCGCAGTAGAGCAGTACTTC
J gene: TRBJ2-3; V gene: TRBV30; clone size: few; CDR3 length: 13; D gene: .; CDR3 protein: CAWNLELRDTQYF; CDR3 DNA: TGTGCCTGGAACCTAGAGTTGAGAGATACGCAGTATTTT
J gene: TRBJ1-4; V gene: TRBV11-2; clone size: once; CDR3 length: 16; D gene: .; CDR3 protein: CASSLGSASRGEKLFF; CDR3 DNA: TGTGCCAGCAGCTTAGGCTCCGCCTCCCGGGGTGAAAAACTGTTTTTT
J gene: TRBJ2-5; V gene: TRBV10-3; clone size: .; CDR3 length: 14; D gene: TRBD1; CDR3 protein: CAISESEQGQTQYF; CDR3 DNA: TGTGCCATCAGTGAGTCCGAACAGGGGCAGACCCAGTACTTC
J gene: TRBJ1-1; V gene: TRBV6-5; clone size: .; CDR3 length: 14; D gene: .; CDR3 protein: CASSYSFENTEAFF; CDR3 DNA: TGTGCCAGCAGTTACTCTTTCGAGAACACTGAAGCTTTCTTT
J gene: TRBJ2-3; V gene: TRBV28; clone size: .; CDR3 length: 16; D gene: TRBD1; CDR3 protein: CASSFTGTGGTDTQYF; CDR3 DNA: TGTGCCAGCAGTTTTACCGGGACAGGGGGCACAGATACGCAGTATTTT
J gene: TRBJ2-1; V gene: TRBV7-9; clone size: .; CDR3 length: 14; D gene: .; CDR3 protein: CASSLALGNNEQFF; CDR3 DNA: TGTGCCAGCAGCTTAGCGCTTGGGAACAATGAGCAGTTCTTC
J gene: TRBJ2-3; V gene: TRBV6-1; clone size: .; CDR3 length: 15; D gene: TRBD2; CDR3 protein: CASTVGRALKVTQYF; CDR3 DNA: TGTGCCAGCACAGTCGGGAGGGCATTGAAAGTTACGCAGTATTTT
J gene: TRBJ2-6; V gene: TRBV18; clone size: .; CDR3 length: 15; D gene: .; CDR3 protein: CASSPSGSGANVLTF; CDR3 DNA: TGTGCCAGCTCACCATCCGGGTCTGGGGCCAACGTCCTGACTTTC
J gene: TRBJ1-1; V gene: TRBV10-2; clone size: .; CDR3 length: 14; D gene: TRBD1; CDR3 protein: CASSVRGPETEAFF; CDR3 DNA: TGCGCCAGCAGCGTAAGGGGGCCAGAAACTGAAGCTTTCTTT
J gene: TRBJ2-3; V gene: TRBV6-5; clone size: .; CDR3 length: 15; D gene: .; CDR3 protein: CASSYSLARTDTQYF; CDR3 DNA: TGTGCCAGCAGTTACTCGTTGGCACGCACAGATACGCAGTATTTT
J gene: TRBJ1-5; V gene: TRBV15; clone size: .; CDR3 length: 15; D gene: .; CDR3 protein: CATRHGVDYGQPQHF; CDR3 DNA: TGTGCCACCAGACACGGGGTTGACTATGGTCAGCCCCAGCATTTT
J gene: TRBJ2-2; V gene: TRBV2; clone size: .; CDR3 length: 13; D gene: .; CDR3 protein: CASSEQFTGELFF; CDR3 DNA: TGTGCCAGCAGTGAACAGTTCACCGGGGAGCTGTTTTTT
J gene: TRBJ2-7; V gene: TRBV13; clone size: .; CDR3 length: 17; D gene: .; CDR3 protein: CASKRPIGGRGSYEQYF; CDR3 DNA: TGTGCCAGCAAAAGACCGATCGGGGGCAGGGGCTCCTACGAGCAGTACTTC
J gene: TRBJ2-1; V gene: TRBV5-1; clone size: .; CDR3 length: 11; D gene: .; CDR3 protein: CASSLAYEQFF; CDR3 DNA: TGCGCCAGCAGCCTCGCATATGAGCAGTTCTTC
J gene: TRBJ2-7; V gene: TRBV7-2; clone size: .; CDR3 length: 13; D gene: .; CDR3 protein: CASSRDRSSEQYF; CDR3 DNA: TGTGCCAGCAGCAGGGACCGCTCCTCCGAGCAGTACTTC
J gene: TRBJ1-2; V gene: TRBV28; clone size: .; CDR3 length: 13; D gene: .; CDR3 protein: CATCERSLYGYTF; CDR3 DNA: TGTGCCACCTGCGAGAGGTCGCTCTATGGCTACACCTTC
J gene: TRBJ2-5; V gene: TRBV7-3; clone size: .; CDR3 length: 14; D gene: TRBD2; CDR3 protein: CASSPGSGSETQYF; CDR3 DNA: TGTGCCAGCAGCCCAGGGAGCGGGAGTGAGACCCAGTACTTC
J gene: TRBJ1-5; V gene: TRBV11-2; clone size: .; CDR3 length: 17; D gene: .; CDR3 protein: CASSLYGRADSNQPQHF; CDR3 DNA: TGTGCCAGCAGCTTATATGGCAGAGCCGATAGCAATCAGCCCCAGCATTTT
J gene: TRBJ2-3; V gene: TRBV28; clone size: .; CDR3 length: 13; D gene: .; CDR3 protein: CASIKHSTDTQYF; CDR3 DNA: TGTGCCAGTATCAAGCATTCCACAGATACGCAGTATTTT
J gene: TRBJ1-3; V gene: TRBV30; clone size: .; CDR3 length: 13; D gene: .; CDR3 protein: CAWSAITGNTIYF; CDR3 DNA: TGTGCCTGGAGTGCCATAACTGGAAACACCATATATTTT
J gene: TRBJ2-1; V gene: TRBV6-5; clone size: .; CDR3 length: 15; D gene: .; CDR3 protein: CASSYSGAGEDEQFF; CDR3 DNA: TGTGCCAGCAGTTACTCGGGGGCGGGAGAGGATGAGCAGTTCTTC
J gene: TRBJ2-2; V gene: TRBV14; clone size: .; CDR3 length: 17; D gene: .; CDR3 protein: CASSQYFQGRTTGELFF; CDR3 DNA: TGTGCCAGCAGCCAATATTTCCAGGGCAGAACCACCGGGGAGCTGTTTTTT
J gene: TRBJ2-5; V gene: TRBV5-1; clone size: .; CDR3 length: 15; D gene: .; CDR3 protein: CASSINLDSQETQYF; CDR3 DNA: TGCGCCAGCAGCATAAATCTGGACAGCCAAGAGACCCAGTACTTC
J gene: TRBJ2-2; V gene: TRBV2; clone size: .; CDR3 length: 12; D gene: .; CDR3 protein: CASRGGGGELFF; CDR3 DNA: TGTGCCAGCAGGGGGGGCGGCGGGGAGCTGTTTTTT
J gene: TRBJ2-2; V gene: TRBV27; clone size: .; CDR3 length: 11; D gene: .; CDR3 protein: CASGVYGELFF; CDR3 DNA: TGTGCCAGCGGTGTTTACGGGGAGCTGTTTTTT
J gene: TRBJ2-1; V gene: TRBV5-1; clone size: .; CDR3 length: 15; D gene: .; CDR3 protein: CASSLPGPTYNEQFF; CDR3 DNA: TGCGCCAGCAGCTTGCCCGGGCCAACCTACAATGAGCAGTTCTTC
J gene: TRBJ1-5; V gene: TRBV9; clone size: once; CDR3 length: 14; D gene: .; CDR3 protein: CASSVGQNNQPQHF; CDR3 DNA: TGTGCCAGCAGCGTAGGACAGAACAATCAGCCCCAGCATTTT
J gene: TRBJ1-3; V gene: TRBV5-5; clone size: .; CDR3 length: 14; D gene: TRBD1; CDR3 protein: CASSHGTAGNTIYF; CDR3 DNA: TGTGCCAGCAGCCACGGGACAGCCGGAAACACCATATATTTT
J gene: TRBJ2-5; V gene: TRBV16; clone size: .; CDR3 length: 15; D gene: .; CDR3 protein: CASSQSVPSLETQYF; CDR3 DNA: TGTGCCAGCAGCCAATCGGTGCCGAGTCTCGAGACCCAGTACTTC
J gene: TRBJ2-2; V gene: TRBV18; clone size: .; CDR3 length: 14; D gene: .; CDR3 protein: CASSLGPRTGELFF; CDR3 DNA: TGTGCCAGCTCATTGGGACCCAGAACCGGGGAGCTGTTTTTT
J gene: TRBJ2-5; V gene: TRBV9; clone size: .; CDR3 length: 15; D gene: TRBD2; CDR3 protein: CASSPSAGGWETQYF; CDR3 DNA: TGTGCCAGCAGCCCCAGTGCGGGAGGGTGGGAGACCCAGTACTTC
J gene: TRBJ2-2; V gene: TRBV15; clone size: .; CDR3 length: 15; D gene: .; CDR3 protein: CATSRDSRGTGELFF; CDR3 DNA: TGTGCCACCAGCAGAGATTCGAGGGGCACCGGGGAGCTGTTTTTT
J gene: TRBJ2-2; V gene: TRBV10-3; clone size: .; CDR3 length: 14; D gene: TRBD2; CDR3 protein: CAIRPSGETGELFF; CDR3 DNA: TGTGCCATCAGGCCTAGCGGTGAAACCGGGGAGCTGTTTTTT
J gene: TRBJ2-1; V gene: TRBV30; clone size: .; CDR3 length: 15; D gene: TRBD2; CDR3 protein: CAWSRDGGSYNEQFF; CDR3 DNA: TGTGCCTGGAGCCGGGACGGGGGGTCCTACAATGAGCAGTTCTTC
J gene: TRBJ2-7; V gene: TRBV28; clone size: once; CDR3 length: 14; D gene: TRBD1; CDR3 protein: CASTTRQGPYEQYF; CDR3 DNA: TGTGCCAGCACTACACGACAGGGGCCCTACGAGCAGTACTTC
J gene: TRBJ1-5; V gene: TRBV5-8; clone size: .; CDR3 length: 15; D gene: .; CDR3 protein: CASSLSGERNQPQHF; CDR3 DNA: TGTGCCAGCAGCTTGTCAGGGGAAAGGAATCAGCCCCAGCATTTT
J gene: TRBJ2-3; V gene: TRBV15; clone size: once; CDR3 length: 17; D gene: TRBD2; CDR3 protein: CATSALAGALRTDTQYF; CDR3 DNA: TGTGCCACCAGCGCGTTAGCGGGAGCCCTCCGCACAGATACGCAGTATTTT
J gene: TRBJ2-1; V gene: TRBV18; clone size: .; CDR3 length: 15; D gene: .; CDR3 protein: CASSPGSGGYNEQFF; CDR3 DNA: TGTGCCAGCTCCCCCGGAAGTGGCGGCTACAATGAGCAGTTCTTC
J gene: TRBJ2-5; V gene: TRBV11-1; clone size: .; CDR3 length: 18; D gene: TRBD2; CDR3 protein: CASSLEASGRPGKETQYF; CDR3 DNA: TGTGCCAGCAGCTTAGAAGCTAGCGGGAGGCCGGGAAAAGAGACCCAGTACTTC
J gene: TRBJ1-2; V gene: TRBV4-3; clone size: .; CDR3 length: 13; D gene: TRBD1; CDR3 protein: CASSQGTGQGYTF; CDR3 DNA: TGCGCCAGCAGCCAAGGGACAGGGCAGGGCTACACCTTC
J gene: TRBJ2-5; V gene: TRBV4-3; clone size: .; CDR3 length: 17; D gene: TRBD2; CDR3 protein: CASSQDLAGGPKETQYF; CDR3 DNA: TGCGCCAGCAGCCAAGATCTAGCGGGAGGGCCAAAAGAGACCCAGTACTTC
J gene: TRBJ1-2; V gene: TRBV5-5; clone size: .; CDR3 length: 12; D gene: .; CDR3 protein: CASSLNTHGYTF; CDR3 DNA: TGTGCCAGCAGCTTGAACACCCATGGCTACACCTTC